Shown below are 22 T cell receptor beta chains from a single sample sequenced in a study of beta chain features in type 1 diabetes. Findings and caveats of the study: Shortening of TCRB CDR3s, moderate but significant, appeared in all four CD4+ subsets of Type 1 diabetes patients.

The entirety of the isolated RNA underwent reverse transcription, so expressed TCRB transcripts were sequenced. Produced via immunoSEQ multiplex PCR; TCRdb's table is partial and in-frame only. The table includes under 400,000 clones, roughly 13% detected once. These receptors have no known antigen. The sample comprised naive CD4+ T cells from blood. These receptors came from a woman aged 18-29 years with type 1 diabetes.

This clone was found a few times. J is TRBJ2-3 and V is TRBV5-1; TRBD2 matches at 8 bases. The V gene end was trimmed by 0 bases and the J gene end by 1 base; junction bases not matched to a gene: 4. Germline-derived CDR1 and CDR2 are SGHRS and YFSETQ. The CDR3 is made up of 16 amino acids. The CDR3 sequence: CASSLVTSGGTDTQYF. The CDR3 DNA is TGCGCCAGCAGCTTGGTTACTAGCGGAGGCACAGATACGCAGTATTTT.

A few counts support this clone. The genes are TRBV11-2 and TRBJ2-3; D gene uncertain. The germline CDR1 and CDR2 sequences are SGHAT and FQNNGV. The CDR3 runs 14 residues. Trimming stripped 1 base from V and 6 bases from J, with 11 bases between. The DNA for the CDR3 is TGTGCCAGCAGCTTAGTTTCGAGAATGGATACGCAGTATTTT. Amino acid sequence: CASSLVSRMDTQYF.

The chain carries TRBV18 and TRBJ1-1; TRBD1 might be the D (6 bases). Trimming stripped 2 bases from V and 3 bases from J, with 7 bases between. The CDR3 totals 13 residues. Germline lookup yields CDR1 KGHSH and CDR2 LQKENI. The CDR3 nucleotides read TGTGCCAGCTCACCAGACAGGTACACTGAAGCTTTCTTT. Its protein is CASSPDRYTEAFF. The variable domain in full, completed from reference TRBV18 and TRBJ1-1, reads NAGVMQNPRHLVRRRGQEARLRCSPMKGHSHVYWYRQLPEEGLKFMVYLQKENIIDESGMPKERFSAEFPKEGPSILRIQQVVRGDSAAYFCASSPDRYTEAFFGQGTRLTVV.

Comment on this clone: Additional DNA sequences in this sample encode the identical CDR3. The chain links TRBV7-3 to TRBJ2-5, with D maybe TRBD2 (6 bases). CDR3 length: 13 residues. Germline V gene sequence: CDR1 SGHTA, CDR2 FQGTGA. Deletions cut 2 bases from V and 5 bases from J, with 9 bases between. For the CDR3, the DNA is TGTGCCAGCAGCTTAGCAGGAGGGGAGACCCAGTACTTC. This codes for CASSLAGGETQYF.

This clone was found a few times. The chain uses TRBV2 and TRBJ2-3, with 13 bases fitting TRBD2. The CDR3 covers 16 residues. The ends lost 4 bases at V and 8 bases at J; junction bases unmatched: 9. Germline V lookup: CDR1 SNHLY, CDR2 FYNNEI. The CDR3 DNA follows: TGTGCCAGCAGTGGAACACTAGCGGGGGGGCTAGGTACGCAGTATTTT. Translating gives CASSGTLAGGLGTQYF.

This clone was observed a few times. The CDR3: CATSPGGRSRHEQYF. CDR3 sequence (DNA): TGTGCCACCAGCCCAGGGGGACGGAGTAGGCACGAGCAGTACTTC. The chain employs TRBV15 and TRBJ2-7; 7 positions match TRBD1. Trimming at V came to 5 bases and at J to 5 bases, leaving 12 bases not matched to a gene. Per the germline V gene, CDR1 is LNHNV and CDR2 is YYDKDF (reference sequence). This CDR3 region has 15 residues.

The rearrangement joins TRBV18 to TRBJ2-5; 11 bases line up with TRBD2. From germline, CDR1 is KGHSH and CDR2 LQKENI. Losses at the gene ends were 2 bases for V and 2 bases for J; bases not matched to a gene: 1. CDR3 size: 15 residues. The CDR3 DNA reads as TGTGCCAGCTCACCAACTAGCGGGGGACAAGAGACCCAGTACTTC. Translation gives CASSPTSGGQETQYF.

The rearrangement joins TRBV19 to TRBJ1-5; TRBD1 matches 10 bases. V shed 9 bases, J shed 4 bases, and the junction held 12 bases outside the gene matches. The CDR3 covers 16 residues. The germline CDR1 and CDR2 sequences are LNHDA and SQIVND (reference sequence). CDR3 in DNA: TGTGCCAGCCGAAACCGGGACAGGGGAGGTAATCAGCCCCAGCATTTT. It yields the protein CASRNRDRGGNQPQHF.

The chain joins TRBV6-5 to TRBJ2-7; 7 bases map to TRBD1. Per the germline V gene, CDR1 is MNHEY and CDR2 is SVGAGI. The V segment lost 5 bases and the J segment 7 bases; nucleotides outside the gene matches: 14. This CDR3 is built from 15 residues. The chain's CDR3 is CASSPPKGAAGEQYF. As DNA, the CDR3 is TGTGCCAGCAGTCCCCCCAAGGGGGCCGCAGGGGAGCAGTACTTC.

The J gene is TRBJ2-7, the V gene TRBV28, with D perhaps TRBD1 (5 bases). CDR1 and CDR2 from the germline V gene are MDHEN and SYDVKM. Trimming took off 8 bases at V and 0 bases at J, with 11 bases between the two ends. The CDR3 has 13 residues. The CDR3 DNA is TGTGCCAGCTCAGGGCAGCGCTCCTACGAGCAGTACTTC. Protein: CASSGQRSYEQYF.

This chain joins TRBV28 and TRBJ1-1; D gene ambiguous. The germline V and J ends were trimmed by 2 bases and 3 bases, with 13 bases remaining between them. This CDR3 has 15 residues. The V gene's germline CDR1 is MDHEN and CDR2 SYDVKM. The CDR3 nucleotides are TGTGCCAGCAGTTTAAGAATTACCGGGGACACTGAAGCTTTCTTT. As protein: CASSLRITGDTEAFF.

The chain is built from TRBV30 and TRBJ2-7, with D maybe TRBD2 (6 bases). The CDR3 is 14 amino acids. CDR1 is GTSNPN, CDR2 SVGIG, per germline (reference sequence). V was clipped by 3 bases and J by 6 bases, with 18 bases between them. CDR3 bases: TGTGCCTGGAGGGGGGTCGGGGGAGTCGGCGAGCAGTACTTC. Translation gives CAWRGVGGVGEQYF.

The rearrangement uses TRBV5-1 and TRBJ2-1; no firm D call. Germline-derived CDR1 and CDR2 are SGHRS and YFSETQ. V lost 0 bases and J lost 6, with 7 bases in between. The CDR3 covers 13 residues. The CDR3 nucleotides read TGCGCCAGCAGCTTGGTACCAGTCAATGAGCAGTTCTTC. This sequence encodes CASSLVPVNEQFF. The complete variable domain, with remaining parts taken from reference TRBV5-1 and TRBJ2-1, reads KAGVTQTPRYLIKTRGQQVTLSCSPISGHRSVSWYQQTPGQGLQFLFEYFSETQRNKGNFPGRFSGRQFSNSRSEMNVSTLELGDSALYLCASSLVPVNEQFFGPGTRLTVL.

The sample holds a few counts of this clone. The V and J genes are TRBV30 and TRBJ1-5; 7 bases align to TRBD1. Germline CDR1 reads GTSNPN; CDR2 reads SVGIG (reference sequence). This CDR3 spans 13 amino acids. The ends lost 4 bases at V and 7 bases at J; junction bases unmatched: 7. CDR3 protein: CAWNRGLRQPQHF. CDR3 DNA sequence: TGTGCCTGGAACAGGGGCCTCAGGCAGCCCCAGCATTTT.

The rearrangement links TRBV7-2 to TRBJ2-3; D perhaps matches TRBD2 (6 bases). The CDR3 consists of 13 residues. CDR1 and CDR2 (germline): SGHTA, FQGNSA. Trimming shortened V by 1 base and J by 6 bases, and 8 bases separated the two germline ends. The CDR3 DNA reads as TGTGCCAGCAGCTTAGTTGGGAGGGATACGCAGTATTTT. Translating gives CASSLVGRDTQYF.

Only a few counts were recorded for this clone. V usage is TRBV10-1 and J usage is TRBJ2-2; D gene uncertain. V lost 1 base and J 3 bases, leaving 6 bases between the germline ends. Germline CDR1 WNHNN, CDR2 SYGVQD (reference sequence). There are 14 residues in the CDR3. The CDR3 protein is CASSELVDTGELFF. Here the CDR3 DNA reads TGCGCCAGCAGTGAGTTAGTGGACACCGGGGAGCTGTTTTTT.

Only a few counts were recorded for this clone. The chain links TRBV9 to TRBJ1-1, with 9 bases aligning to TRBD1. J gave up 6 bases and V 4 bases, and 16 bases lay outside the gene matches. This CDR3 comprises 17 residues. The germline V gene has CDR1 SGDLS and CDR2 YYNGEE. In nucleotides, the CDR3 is TGTGCCAGCAGCCCCCACGGACAGGGGATTCCAGACGCTGAAGCTTTCTTT. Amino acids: CASSPHGQGIPDAEAFF.

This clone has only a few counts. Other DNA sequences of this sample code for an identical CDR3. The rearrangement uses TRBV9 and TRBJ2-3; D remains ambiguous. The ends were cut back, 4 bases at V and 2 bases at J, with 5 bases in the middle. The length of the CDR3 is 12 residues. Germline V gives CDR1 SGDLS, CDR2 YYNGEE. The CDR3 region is CASSSHTDTQYF. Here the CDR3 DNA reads TGTGCCAGCAGCTCACACACAGATACGCAGTATTTT.

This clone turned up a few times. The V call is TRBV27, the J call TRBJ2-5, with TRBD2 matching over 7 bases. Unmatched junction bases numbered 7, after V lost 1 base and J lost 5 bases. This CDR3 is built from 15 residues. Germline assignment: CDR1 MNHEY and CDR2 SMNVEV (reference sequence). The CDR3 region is CASSLWGLNGETQYF. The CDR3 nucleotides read TGTGCCAGCAGTTTATGGGGACTAAACGGGGAGACCCAGTACTTC.

For the CDR3, the DNA is TGTGCCAGCAGTCGACCCAATCGAGGAGATACGCAGTATTTT. It is translated as CASSRPNRGDTQYF. V is TRBV27 and J is TRBJ2-3; D gene unclear. This CDR3 region has 14 residues. Germline assignment: CDR1 MNHEY and CDR2 SMNVEV (reference sequence). Trimming took 5 bases from V and 5 from J, leaving 14 bases between them.

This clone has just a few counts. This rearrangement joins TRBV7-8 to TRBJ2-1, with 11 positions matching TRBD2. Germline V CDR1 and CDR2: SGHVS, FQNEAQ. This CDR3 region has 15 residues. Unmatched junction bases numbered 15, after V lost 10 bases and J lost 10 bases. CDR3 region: CATTRRVAGGEEQFF. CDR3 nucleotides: TGTGCCACAACGAGAAGGGTAGCGGGAGGGGAAGAGCAGTTCTTC.

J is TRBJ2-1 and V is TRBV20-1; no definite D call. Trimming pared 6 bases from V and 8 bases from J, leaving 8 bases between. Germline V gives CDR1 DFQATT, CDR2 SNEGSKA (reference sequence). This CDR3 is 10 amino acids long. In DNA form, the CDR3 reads TGCAGTGCCCAGTTCTATGAGCAGTTCTTC. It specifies CSAQFYEQFF.